The 10 T cell receptor beta chains below were found in one sample sequenced in a study of regulatory T cells in long-lasting Graves disease (dated by TCRdb to the early 2020s). Libraries were built with multiplex PCR. These reads were obtained on an Illumina HiSeq 4000. To build TCR beta libraries, CDR3 regions were amplified by Arm-PCR using iRepertoire HTBI primers. TCRdb itself trimmed the public reads at Q25 with fastp, ran MiXCR and retained productive beta chains. Each CDR3 protein appears once, grouped with its most common genes and DNA. For this sample there are about 240,000 distinct CDR3 sequences; roughly 21% appear just once. 14% of the sample is taken by the ten largest. Explained via the paper, the time point label denotes: newly diagnosed GD, antithyroid drugs for less than 3 months. For both TCR sequencing and RNA sequencing, RNA was extracted from PBMCs using TRIzol. The sequencing here drew on peripheral blood mononuclear cells (PBMCs), taken at new diagnosis, from a patient treated with antithyroid drugs. The receptors come from a female donor with Graves disease.

CDR3 DNA sequence: TGTGCCAGCAGCTTATATCGGGACAGGGAGTACAATGAGCAGTTCTTC. It codes for CASSLYRDREYNEQFF. The chain carries TRBV13 and TRBJ2-1, with 9 bases lining up with TRBD1. Germline CDR1 and CDR2: PRHDT and FYEKMQ (reference sequence). The CDR3 extends over 16 amino acids. V shed 2 bases and J 4 bases; nucleotides not matched to a gene: 6.

The V gene is TRBV19, the J gene TRBJ2-5; no definite D call. This CDR3 has 13 amino acids. V lost 7 bases and J lost 5, with 14 bases in between. The germline gives CDR1 LNHDA, CDR2 SQIVND (reference sequence). CDR3 bases: TGTGCCAGTATGCCTACAAATGGGGAGACCCAGTACTTC. Translating gives CASMPTNGETQYF.

This clonotype was recorded a few times. The rearrangement joins TRBV3-2 to TRBJ1-3; the DNA was not used to check the table's D call, TRBD1. TRBV3-2 is designated a pseudogene. CDR3 length equals 19 residues. The CDR3 DNA is TGTGCCAGCAGCCAACACCCCATCCGGGACATCAACTCTGGAAACACCATATATTTT. Amino acids: CASSQHPIRDINSGNTIYF.

In its sample, this clonotype was seen many times. The chain recombines TRBV4-3 with TRBJ2-7; TRBD1 is a possible D gene (6 bases). The V gene's germline CDR1 is LGHNA and CDR2 YSLEER. CDR3 size: 14 residues. Trimming shortened V by 1 base and J by 1 base, and 8 bases separated the two germline ends. The CDR3 spells CASSQGRGSYEQYF. The DNA of the CDR3 is TGCGCCAGCAGCCAAGGCAGGGGTTCCTACGAGCAGTACTTC.

This clonotype was observed a handful of times. This chain joins TRBV20-1 and TRBJ2-4, with a weak D call TRBD2 (7 bases). Germline-derived CDR1 and CDR2 are DFQATT and SNEGSKA (reference sequence). The CDR3 is made up of 13 amino acids. V was trimmed by 6 bases and J by 0 bases, leaving 9 bases between them. This CDR3 is CSAGGLAKNIQYF. DNA for the CDR3: TGCAGTGCCGGGGGGCTAGCCAAAAACATTCAGTACTTC.

This chain uses TRBV12-3 or TRBV12-4 with TRBJ2-5, with D perhaps TRBD2 (7 bases). The CDR3 has 15 residues. Trimming shortened V by 5 bases and J by 4 bases, and 17 bases separated the two germline ends. CDR3 DNA: TGTGCCAGCAGTACCTCTGGGGGAGGGGGAGAGACCCAGTACTTC. It codes for CASSTSGGGGETQYF.

This clonotype has just one count. V usage is TRBV7-9 and J usage is TRBJ2-1; TRBD2 agrees at 7 bases. V lost 4 bases, J lost 3 bases, and 3 bases stayed unmatched. The CDR3 extends over 14 amino acids. Germline V gene lookup returns CDR1 SEHNR and CDR2 FQNEAQ (reference sequence). The CDR3 here is CASSSSGNYNEQFF. CDR3 nucleotide sequence: TGTGCCAGCAGCTCCAGCGGGAACTACAATGAGCAGTTCTTC.

This clonotype was counted ten times or more. The rearrangement joins TRBV3-1 to TRBJ1-2; possible D gene TRBD1, 5 bases. Germline loops: CDR1 LGHDT, CDR2 YNNKEL (reference sequence). This CDR3 spans 13 amino acids. The ends were cut back, 4 bases at V and 8 bases at J, with 14 bases in the middle. CDR3 region: CASSPDPGFGYTF. CDR3 coding DNA: TGTGCCAGCAGCCCAGACCCAGGGTTCGGCTACACCTTC.

This clonotype was counted at least ten times. This chain joins TRBV5-1 and TRBJ2-3; D tentatively fits TRBD1 or TRBD2 (5 bases each). The CDR3 runs to 15 residues. Germline values: CDR1 SGHRS, CDR2 YFSETQ. The germline V and J ends were trimmed by 5 bases and 5 bases, with 18 bases remaining between them. CDR3 protein: CASRTTGGAGDTQYF. In nucleotides, the CDR3 is TGCGCCAGCAGGACGACTGGGGGAGCCGGAGATACGCAGTATTTT.

This clonotype was counted ten times or more. The chain combines TRBV3-1 with TRBJ1-3, with D possibly matching TRBD1 (5 bases). Germline CDR1 reads LGHDT; CDR2 reads YNNKEL (reference sequence). Between the trimmed V and J ends, which lost 4 bases and 8 bases, there was a span of 12 bases. There are 13 residues in the CDR3. The CDR3 loop reads CASSRRGRDTIYF. The CDR3 DNA reads TGTGCCAGCAGCCGCCGGGGGAGGGACACCATATATTTT.